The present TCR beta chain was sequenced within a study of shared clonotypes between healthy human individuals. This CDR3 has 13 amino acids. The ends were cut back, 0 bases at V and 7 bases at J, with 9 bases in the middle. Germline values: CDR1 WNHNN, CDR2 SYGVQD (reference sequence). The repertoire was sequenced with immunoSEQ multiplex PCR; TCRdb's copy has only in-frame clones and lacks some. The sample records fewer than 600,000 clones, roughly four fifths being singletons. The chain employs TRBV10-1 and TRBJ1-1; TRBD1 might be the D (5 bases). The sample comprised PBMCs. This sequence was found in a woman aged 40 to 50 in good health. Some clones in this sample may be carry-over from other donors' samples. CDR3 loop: CASSESGTDEAFF. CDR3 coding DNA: TGCGCCAGCAGTGAGTCGGGGACTGATGAAGCTTTCTTT.